These 25 T cell receptor beta chains originate from one sample sequenced in a study of glioma-infiltrating T cells after dendritic cell vaccination. Time point of the sample: after dendritic cell vaccination, including at tumor progression/relapse. Profiled with immunoSEQ multiplex PCR; TCRdb holds only in-frame clones, not every one. This sample has some 99,000 clones; approximately 84% occur once, and the top ten carry 5.4%. This specimen consisted of blood, obtained after dendritic cell vaccination. These receptors were taken from a human donor with glioblastoma.

The chain carries TRBV28 and TRBJ1-2, with TRBD1 matching 8 bases. J gave up 4 bases and V 3 bases, and 10 bases lay outside the gene matches. Germline V gene data show CDR1 as MDHEN and CDR2 as SYDVKM. CDR3 length: 16 amino acids. CDR3 nucleotides: TGTGCCAGCAGTTTTCCCGGGACAGGCGCCAGCTATGGCTACACCTTC. It is translated as CASSFPGTGASYGYTF.

The chain recombines TRBV4-1 with TRBJ2-7; TRBD2 aligns across 9 bases. The germline CDR1 and CDR2 sequences are MGHRA and YSYEKL. The CDR3 covers 17 residues. V lost 0 bases and J lost 6; bases outside the gene matches: 12. CDR3 coding DNA: TGCGCCAGCAGCCAAGATTTCTCGTCAGCGGGAGGTATCGAGCAGTACTTC. Translated, it gives CASSQDFSSAGGIEQYF.

The chain recombines TRBV20-1 with TRBJ2-5; D not certain. Germline loops: CDR1 DFQATT, CDR2 SNEGSKA (reference sequence). CDR3 length: 10 residues. V lost 6 bases, J lost 7 bases, and 9 bases lay in between. The CDR3 DNA reads as TGCAGTGCCGCGTTTGGGACCCAGTACTTC. Its protein is CSAAFGTQYF.

The chain joins TRBV10-3 to TRBJ2-7; 8 nucleotides agree with TRBD1. Germline CDR1 is ENHRY and CDR2 is SYGVKD. V dropped 3 bases and J dropped 3; count of bases not matched to a gene: 10. The CDR3 contains 16 residues. DNA for the CDR3: TGTGCCATCAGTGATCCCCAGGGGGCTCGGGACTACGAGCAGTACTTC. Protein sequence: CAISDPQGARDYEQYF.

The chain is built from TRBV27 and TRBJ2-1, with TRBD2 matching over 8 bases. The V gene end was trimmed by 5 bases and the J gene end by 9 bases; junction bases not matched to a gene: 15. CDR1 and CDR2 (germline): MNHEY, SMNVEV (reference sequence). CDR3 length: 16 residues. The CDR3 is CASSPLGRALSAEQFF. CDR3 coding DNA: TGTGCCAGCAGTCCGCTCGGGAGGGCCCTATCGGCTGAGCAGTTCTTC.

This clone occurred once. The chain is built from TRBV6-1 and TRBJ1-5, with 8 nucleotides matching TRBD1. V was clipped by 4 bases and J by 4 bases; unmatched bases: 12. The V gene's germline CDR1 is MNHNS and CDR2 SASEGT. The CDR3 extends over 17 amino acids. As DNA, the CDR3 is TGTGCCAGCAGTGGACAGGGAGCGAACAGGGGGAATCAGCCCCAGCATTTT. This gives the protein CASSGQGANRGNQPQHF.

In this sample, this clone turned up once. The chain is built from TRBV5-1 and TRBJ2-1; 9 positions agree with TRBD2. The germline V gene has CDR1 SGHRS and CDR2 YFSETQ. The CDR3 totals 14 residues. V lost 6 bases and J lost 5; bases outside the gene matches: 6. The CDR3 loop reads CASTASGVHNEQFF. CDR3 sequence (DNA): TGCGCCAGCACGGCTAGCGGGGTCCACAATGAGCAGTTCTTC. Full variable domain (outside the CDR3, taken from reference TRBV5-1 and TRBJ2-1): KAGVTQTPRYLIKTRGQQVTLSCSPISGHRSVSWYQQTPGQGLQFLFEYFSETQRNKGNFPGRFSGRQFSNSRSEMNVSTLELGDSALYLCASTASGVHNEQFFGPGTRLTVL.

The chain employs TRBV7-9 and TRBJ2-7; 7 bases agree with TRBD1. Looked up from germline, CDR1 is SEHNR and CDR2 is FQNEAQ (reference sequence). The CDR3 is made up of 15 amino acids. After removal of 2 bases from V and 2 bases from J, the junction contained 6 bases not matched to a gene. The CDR3 DNA reads as TGTGCCAGCAGCTTACCCGGGACAGAAACCTACGAGCAGTACTTC. This translates into CASSLPGTETYEQYF.

This chain connects TRBV6-6 to TRBJ1-2; weak D call: TRBD1 (5 bases). This CDR3 has 14 residues. Germline CDR1 MNHNY, CDR2 SVGAGI (reference sequence). V lost 0 bases to trimming and J lost 4 bases, with 9 bases between them. CDR3 in DNA: TGTGCCAGCAGTTACTCGGGCAGGGTCTATGGCTACACCTTC. It translates to CASSYSGRVYGYTF.

The chain uses TRBV14 and TRBJ2-7; D is perhaps TRBD2 (5 bases). This CDR3 has 13 residues. V was shortened by 3 bases and J by 3 bases, with 9 bases between the two germline ends. CDR1 and CDR2 (germline): SGHDN, FVKESK. CDR3 in amino acids: CASSQQRYYEQYF. Written as DNA, the CDR3 is TGTGCCAGCAGCCAGCAGCGGTACTACGAGCAGTACTTC. Variable domain in full (rest from reference TRBV14 and TRBJ2-7): EAGVTQFPSHSVIEKGQTVTLRCDPISGHDNLYWYRRVMGKEIKFLLHFVKESKQDESGMPNNRFLAERTGGTYSTLKVQPAELEDSGVYFCASSQQRYYEQYFGPGTRLTVT.

This clone was detected only a few times. Its ends do not fully match the called genes, so a read error is possible. V usage is TRBV7-7 and J usage is TRBJ2-3; D might be TRBD1 (5 bases). This CDR3 contains 15 residues. Germline V gives CDR1 SSHAT, CDR2 FNYEAQ (reference sequence). The chain's CDR3 is CASSDSGIGTDTQYF. The CDR3 bases are TGTGCTAGCAGCGACTCAGGGATCGGCACAGATACGCAGTATTTT.

The chain employs TRBV2 and TRBJ2-3, with D unclear. CDR3 length: 15 amino acids. V dropped 6 bases and J dropped 2 bases, with 15 bases sitting between them. Germline CDR1 SNHLY, CDR2 FYNNEI. CDR3 protein: CASSAAMRFTDTQYF. The CDR3 region has the DNA TGTGCCAGCAGCGCGGCCATGCGGTTCACAGATACGCAGTATTTT.

This clone is a singleton in its sample. The chain recombines TRBV7-2 with TRBJ2-7; the D gene is possibly TRBD1 (6 bases). CDR1 and CDR2 from the germline V gene are SGHTA and FQGNSA. The CDR3 length is 15 residues. Trimming took off 4 bases at V and 6 bases at J, with 19 bases between the two ends. CDR3 sequence: CASSSYLQTGTEQYF. Written as DNA, the CDR3 is TGTGCCAGCAGCTCTTACCTACAAACAGGGACCGAGCAGTACTTC. The variable domain in full, with the rest retrieved from reference TRBV7-2 and TRBJ2-7, is GAGVSQSPSNKVTEKGKDVELRCDPISGHTALYWYRQSLGQGLEFLIYFQGNSAPDKSGLPSDRFSAERTGGSVSTLTIQRTQQEDSAVYLCASSSYLQTGTEQYFGPGTRLTVT.

The rearrangement links TRBV4-2 to TRBJ2-1; D is ambiguous. The CDR3 has 15 amino acids. CDR1 and CDR2 from the germline V gene are LGHNA and YNFKEQ. V was pared by 0 bases and J by 5 bases, with 11 bases between. The CDR3 here is CASSQDGLGNNEQFF. CDR3 bases: TGTGCCAGCAGCCAAGATGGATTGGGCAACAATGAGCAGTTCTTC.

The rearrangement links TRBV29-1 to TRBJ2-7, with 8 bases that match TRBD1. J was trimmed by 5 bases and V by 7 bases; bases with no gene match: 10. The CDR3 totals 13 residues. The V gene's germline CDR1 is SQVTM and CDR2 ANQGSEA. In nucleotides, the CDR3 is TGCAGCGGTGGACAGGGAGGTAGAAACGAGCAGTACTTC. Protein product: CSGGQGGRNEQYF.

This rearrangement joins TRBV10-3 to TRBJ1-3; 8 nucleotides agree with TRBD1. The CDR3 is made up of 19 amino acids. CDR1 and CDR2 from the germline V gene are ENHRY and SYGVKD. Germline trimming cut 3 bases from V and 0 bases from J; bases unmatched to any gene: 13. CDR3: CAISDPRGQGVPSGNTIYF. CDR3 bases: TGTGCCATCAGTGATCCCCGCGGACAGGGAGTTCCCTCTGGAAACACCATATATTTT.

The rearrangement uses TRBV7-2 and TRBJ2-3; D perhaps matches TRBD2 (6 bases). Trimming shortened V by 1 base and J by 2 bases, and 10 bases separated the two germline ends. Germline CDR1 reads SGHTA; CDR2 reads FQGNSA. CDR3 length: 15 amino acids. The CDR3 region is CASSLVAGYTDTQYF. The CDR3 DNA reads as TGTGCCAGCAGCTTAGTGGCGGGGTACACAGATACGCAGTATTTT.

The V and J genes are TRBV28 and TRBJ1-1; TRBD1 matches at 7 bases. Per germline, CDR1 MDHEN and CDR2 SYDVKM. The length of the CDR3 is 14 residues. Losses at the gene ends were 5 bases for V and 6 bases for J; bases not matched to a gene: 9. CDR3 coding DNA: TGTGCCAGCAGTCCGATGACAGGGTCGGCTGAAGCTTTCTTT. Its protein product is CASSPMTGSAEAFF.

The chain is built from TRBV5-1 and TRBJ1-5; D remains unclear. Trimming removed 4 bases from V and 6 bases from J, with 17 bases in between. CDR1 is SGHRS and CDR2 is YFSETQ in the germline V gene. The CDR3 runs to 15 residues. The CDR3 spells CASSPDLASGQPQHF. CDR3 DNA: TGCGCCAGCAGCCCGGACCTTGCGAGCGGTCAGCCCCAGCATTTT.

This chain connects TRBV27 to TRBJ1-4, with D perhaps matching TRBD1 (6 bases). This CDR3 is 12 amino acids long. V was shortened by 5 bases and J by 10 bases, with 11 bases between the two germline ends. From germline, CDR1 is MNHEY and CDR2 SMNVEV (reference sequence). CDR3 in amino acids: CASSPGVGKLFF. The CDR3 coding sequence is TGTGCCAGCAGTCCAGGGGTAGGAAAACTGTTTTTT.

This CDR3 reads CASGQFLDAEAFF. In nucleotides, the CDR3 is TGTGCCAGCGGACAGTTTCTGGACGCTGAAGCTTTCTTT. The chain recombines TRBV19 with TRBJ1-1; TRBD1 is a possible D gene (6 bases). The V and J ends lost 9 bases and 6 bases respectively, with 17 bases between them. The CDR3 has 13 amino acids. Germline lookup yields CDR1 LNHDA and CDR2 SQIVND (reference sequence).

The rearrangement joins TRBV19 to TRBJ2-7, with 8 bases matching TRBD1. CDR1 and CDR2 (germline): LNHDA, SQIVND (reference sequence). This CDR3 region has 15 residues. Trimming removed 9 bases from V and 0 bases from J; junction bases left unmatched: 10. The CDR3 bases are TGTGCCAGACATCACAGGGGGTGCTCCTCCTACGAGCAGTACTTC. Translating it yields CARHHRGCSSYEQYF.

The chain couples TRBV29-1 to TRBJ2-5; a weak D match, TRBD1 (5 bases). This CDR3 contains 12 residues. Trimming stripped 6 bases from V and 5 bases from J, with 13 bases between. CDR1 is SQVTM and CDR2 is ANQGSEA in the germline V gene. The CDR3 reads CSVPGSSETQYF. CDR3 coding DNA: TGCAGCGTGCCAGGGTCTTCGGAGACCCAGTACTTC.

J is TRBJ2-1 and V is TRBV6-1, with a possible D match to TRBD2 (6 bases). Germline CDR1 is MNHNS and CDR2 is SASEGT. Trimming pared 0 bases from V and 2 bases from J, leaving 20 bases between. This CDR3 comprises 19 residues. The CDR3: CASSEAGGTVGATYNEQFF. The CDR3 DNA reads as TGTGCCAGCAGTGAAGCTGGTGGGACTGTGGGAGCCACCTACAATGAGCAGTTCTTC.

This rearrangement joins TRBV30 to TRBJ1-3; maybe TRBD1 (5 bases). The CDR3 length is 15 residues. Germline V gene data show CDR1 as GTSNPN and CDR2 as SVGIG (reference sequence). Trimming cost V 1 base and J 2 bases, with 12 bases left between them. The CDR3 DNA reads TGTGCCTGGAGTGCCCCAGGGAATACTGGAAACACCATATATTTT. This gives the protein CAWSAPGNTGNTIYF. The whole variable domain, filled in from reference TRBV30 and TRBJ1-3, reads SQTIHQWPATLVQPVGSPLSLECTVEGTSNPNLYWYRQAAGRGLQLLFYSVGIGQISSEVPQNLSASRPQDRQFILSSKKLLLSDSGFYLCAWSAPGNTGNTIYFGEGSWLTVV.